This is a list of T cell receptor beta chains from one sample in a study of blood T cell repertoires in COVID-19. Some clones are missing from TCRdb's copy, which holds only in-frame ones; the method was immunoSEQ multiplex PCR. The repertoire includes roughly 120,000 clones, just under 85% of them detected once, and around 7.5% sits in the top ten. The sequenced sample consisted of peripheral blood. These receptors came from a man in his 70s with active or convalescent COVID-19. CDR3s include the opening cysteine and the closing phenylalanine or tryptophan. A D gene is named only where the DNA matches it firmly. Expanded clones are given a class, and other clones once, few, many or no size at all.

v_call: TRBV7-2
cdr3_length: 14
clone_size: NA
d_call: NA
j_call: TRBJ1-5
cdr3_nt: TGTGCCAGCAGCCCTGTTAGCGGGAATCAGCCCCAGCATTTT
cdr3_aa: CASSPVSGNQPQHF

v_call: TRBV28
cdr3_length: 15
clone_size: NA
d_call: NA
j_call: TRBJ2-2
cdr3_nt: TGTGCCACCAGAACAGGGCCTACGAACACCGGGGAGCTGTTTTTT
cdr3_aa: CATRTGPTNTGELFF

v_call: TRBV10-3
cdr3_length: 15
clone_size: NA
d_call: NA
j_call: TRBJ2-3
cdr3_nt: TGTGCCATCAGTGAGTCGGGGCAGGCGGGGGATACGCAGTATTTT
cdr3_aa: CAISESGQAGDTQYF

v_call: TRBV5-1
cdr3_length: 13
clone_size: NA
d_call: NA
j_call: TRBJ2-5
cdr3_nt: TGCGCCAGCAGCTTGGGGCAACAAGAGACCCAGTACTTC
cdr3_aa: CASSLGQQETQYF

v_call: TRBV5-5
cdr3_length: 14
clone_size: NA
d_call: NA
j_call: TRBJ1-2
cdr3_nt: TGTGCCAGCAGCCGGACAGAAACCGACTATGGCTACACCTTC
cdr3_aa: CASSRTETDYGYTF

v_call: TRBV28
cdr3_length: 17
clone_size: NA
d_call: NA
j_call: TRBJ1-3
cdr3_nt: TGTGCCAGCAGTTTATTGGTCCCGGAGGACTCTGGAAACACCATATATTTT
cdr3_aa: CASSLLVPEDSGNTIYF

v_call: TRBV7-9
cdr3_length: 14
clone_size: once
d_call: NA
j_call: TRBJ2-3
cdr3_nt: TGTGCCAGCGTTGGGCTGGTAAGCACAGATACGCAGTATTTT
cdr3_aa: CASVGLVSTDTQYF

v_call: TRBV6-5
cdr3_length: 15
clone_size: NA
d_call: TRBD1
j_call: TRBJ2-7
cdr3_nt: TGTGCCAGCAGTTATGGACAGGGAGCCCCCTACGAGCAGTACTTC
cdr3_aa: CASSYGQGAPYEQYF

v_call: TRBV6-5
cdr3_length: 15
clone_size: NA
d_call: TRBD2
j_call: TRBJ2-1
cdr3_nt: TGTGCCAGCAGCACCGGGACTAGCGGGACCAATGAGCAGTTCTTC
cdr3_aa: CASSTGTSGTNEQFF

v_call: TRBV6-1
cdr3_length: 16
clone_size: few
d_call: TRBD1
j_call: TRBJ1-2
cdr3_nt: TGTGCCAGCAGTGAAGCCCGTGGGGACAGACCCTATGGCTACACCTTC
cdr3_aa: CASSEARGDRPYGYTF

v_call: TRBV7-2
cdr3_length: 16
clone_size: NA
d_call: TRBD2
j_call: TRBJ2-1
cdr3_nt: TGTGCCAGCAGTCTAAGTAATCGCGGGGGGGCCGGTGAGCAGTTCTTC
cdr3_aa: CASSLSNRGGAGEQFF

v_call: TRBV5-4
cdr3_length: 15
clone_size: NA
d_call: TRBD1
j_call: TRBJ1-1
cdr3_nt: TGTGCCAGCAGCGCACCGGGACAGGGTGGGACTGAAGCTTTCTTT
cdr3_aa: CASSAPGQGGTEAFF

v_call: TRBV6-6
cdr3_length: 15
clone_size: NA
d_call: TRBD2
j_call: TRBJ2-1
cdr3_nt: TGTGCCAGCAGCAGACTAGCGGGATTGTACAATGAGCAGTTCTTC
cdr3_aa: CASSRLAGLYNEQFF

v_call: TRBV28
cdr3_length: 15
clone_size: NA
d_call: NA
j_call: TRBJ1-4
cdr3_nt: TGTGCCAGCAGTCCACGGGGAGGGTATAATGAAAAACTGTTTTTT
cdr3_aa: CASSPRGGYNEKLFF

v_call: TRBV7-6
cdr3_length: 13
clone_size: few
d_call: NA
j_call: TRBJ1-1
cdr3_nt: TGTGCCAGCAGCTTAGTTGGTAACTCCGAGGCTTTCTTT
cdr3_aa: CASSLVGNSEAFF

v_call: TRBV15
cdr3_length: 16
clone_size: NA
d_call: TRBD2
j_call: TRBJ2-2
cdr3_nt: TGTGCCACCAGCAGAGAGGGACTAGCGATCACCGGGGAGCTGTTTTTT
cdr3_aa: CATSREGLAITGELFF

v_call: TRBV7-9
cdr3_length: 13
clone_size: NA
d_call: NA
j_call: TRBJ1-1
cdr3_nt: TGTGCCAGCAGCTTAGTCCAGGGAACTGAAGCTTTCTTT
cdr3_aa: CASSLVQGTEAFF

v_call: TRBV5-5
cdr3_length: 17
clone_size: NA
d_call: TRBD2
j_call: TRBJ2-1
cdr3_nt: TGTGCCAGCAGCACAGCTTCGTTGACTAGCAACTACAATGAGCAGTTCTTC
cdr3_aa: CASSTASLTSNYNEQFF

v_call: TRBV7-9
cdr3_length: 12
clone_size: once
d_call: NA
j_call: TRBJ1-4
cdr3_nt: TGTGCCAGCAGCTCCCCGAGCGAAAAACTGTTTTTT
cdr3_aa: CASSSPSEKLFF

v_call: TRBV4-1
cdr3_length: 14
clone_size: NA
d_call: NA
j_call: TRBJ2-2
cdr3_nt: TGCGCCAGCAGCCAAGATACCGGTACCGGGGAGCTGTTTTTT
cdr3_aa: CASSQDTGTGELFF

v_call: TRBV5-1
cdr3_length: 16
clone_size: NA
d_call: TRBD2
j_call: TRBJ2-1
cdr3_nt: TGCGCCAGCAGCTCGACAGCGGGGGATCGGTACAATGAGCAGTTCTTC
cdr3_aa: CASSSTAGDRYNEQFF

v_call: TRBV4-3
cdr3_length: 17
clone_size: NA
d_call: TRBD2
j_call: TRBJ2-2
cdr3_nt: TGCGCCAGCAGCCAAGATCACGGGGGGACGAACACCGGGGAGCTGTTTTTT
cdr3_aa: CASSQDHGGTNTGELFF

v_call: TRBV5-1
cdr3_length: 14
clone_size: NA
d_call: NA
j_call: TRBJ2-7
cdr3_nt: TGCGCCAGCAGCTTGGTGCCTAGCGCGAGGGAGCAGTACTTC
cdr3_aa: CASSLVPSAREQYF

v_call: TRBV3-1/TRBV3-2
cdr3_length: 14
clone_size: NA
d_call: TRBD2
j_call: TRBJ2-7
cdr3_nt: TGTGCCAGCAGCCAAGGACTAGCGGGCTGGGAGCAGTACTTC
cdr3_aa: CASSQGLAGWEQYF

v_call: TRBV11-3
cdr3_length: 15
clone_size: NA
d_call: TRBD2
j_call: TRBJ2-1
cdr3_nt: TGTGCCAGCAGCTGGCCGGGACTAGCGGGGGGTGAGCAGTTCTTC
cdr3_aa: CASSWPGLAGGEQFF

v_call: TRBV6-2/TRBV6-3
cdr3_length: 14
clone_size: once
d_call: TRBD1
j_call: TRBJ2-2
cdr3_nt: TGTGCCAGCAGTGGGGACAGGGGCACCGGGGAGCTGTTTTTT
cdr3_aa: CASSGDRGTGELFF

v_call: TRBV10-3
cdr3_length: 15
clone_size: NA
d_call: TRBD2
j_call: TRBJ2-2
cdr3_nt: TGTGCCATCAGGCCGAGCGGGACGATCACCGGGGAGCTGTTTTTT
cdr3_aa: CAIRPSGTITGELFF

v_call: TRBV7-9
cdr3_length: 15
clone_size: NA
d_call: NA
j_call: TRBJ1-1
cdr3_nt: TGTGCCAGCAGCTTAGAAACAGGGTGGAACACTGAAGCTTTCTTT
cdr3_aa: CASSLETGWNTEAFF

v_call: TRBV29-1
cdr3_length: 12
clone_size: NA
d_call: NA
j_call: TRBJ1-3
cdr3_nt: TGCAGCGTTGAGGGCTTAGGAAACACCATATATTTT
cdr3_aa: CSVEGLGNTIYF

v_call: TRBV5-1
cdr3_length: 14
clone_size: NA
d_call: NA
j_call: TRBJ1-6
cdr3_nt: TGCGCCAGCAGCTTGGGGACAGCCAATTCACCCCTCCACTTT
cdr3_aa: CASSLGTANSPLHF

v_call: TRBV27
cdr3_length: 17
clone_size: few
d_call: NA
j_call: TRBJ2-2
cdr3_nt: TGTGCCAGCAGTACTACAGGGTATTTTCGAAACACCGGGGAGCTGTTTTTT
cdr3_aa: CASSTTGYFRNTGELFF

v_call: TRBV5-4
cdr3_length: 14
clone_size: NA
d_call: NA
j_call: TRBJ2-7
cdr3_nt: TGTGCCAGCAGACACGGGACTCGCCCCCACGAGCAGTACTTC
cdr3_aa: CASRHGTRPHEQYF

v_call: TRBV28
cdr3_length: 15
clone_size: NA
d_call: TRBD2
j_call: TRBJ2-7
cdr3_nt: TGTGCCAGCAGTCTCGCCTCTAGCGGGAGAAACGAGCAGTACTTC
cdr3_aa: CASSLASSGRNEQYF

v_call: TRBV3-1/TRBV3-2
cdr3_length: 15
clone_size: once
d_call: NA
j_call: TRBJ1-2
cdr3_nt: TGTGCCAGCAGCCAAGATAACCGGTGGGGCCATGGCTACACCTTC
cdr3_aa: CASSQDNRWGHGYTF

v_call: TRBV11-3
cdr3_length: 15
clone_size: NA
d_call: TRBD2
j_call: TRBJ2-3
cdr3_nt: TGTGCCAGCAGCTTTCTAGCGGTTGGCACAGATACGCAGTATTTT
cdr3_aa: CASSFLAVGTDTQYF

v_call: TRBV18
cdr3_length: 15
clone_size: NA
d_call: TRBD2
j_call: TRBJ2-5
cdr3_nt: TGTGCCAGCTCACCCACGGCTAGCGGGGAGGAGACCCAGTACTTC
cdr3_aa: CASSPTASGEETQYF

v_call: TRBV7-2
cdr3_length: 15
clone_size: NA
d_call: NA
j_call: TRBJ2-5
cdr3_nt: TGTGCCAGCAGCTTAGGTAGCTTAATCCGGGAGACCCAGTACTTC
cdr3_aa: CASSLGSLIRETQYF

v_call: TRBV12-3/TRBV12-4
cdr3_length: 13
clone_size: NA
d_call: NA
j_call: TRBJ1-2
cdr3_nt: TGTGCCAGCAGTTCCTCCGCGGCCGATGGCTACACCTTC
cdr3_aa: CASSSSAADGYTF

v_call: TRBV7-2
cdr3_length: 13
clone_size: NA
d_call: NA
j_call: TRBJ2-7
cdr3_nt: TGTGCCAGCAGCCTTCGCAGGGATGGCGAGCAGTACTTC
cdr3_aa: CASSLRRDGEQYF

v_call: TRBV7-2
cdr3_length: 16
clone_size: once
d_call: TRBD1
j_call: TRBJ1-3
cdr3_nt: TGTGCCAGCAGCTTAGGCCCAGACAGGGTTGGAAACACCATATATTTT
cdr3_aa: CASSLGPDRVGNTIYF

v_call: TRBV24-1
cdr3_length: 17
clone_size: once
d_call: NA
j_call: TRBJ2-1
cdr3_nt: TGTGCCACCAGTGATCCCTCGCCAGGGTTGGGATACAATGAGCAGTTCTTC
cdr3_aa: CATSDPSPGLGYNEQFF

v_call: TRBV15
cdr3_length: 15
clone_size: NA
d_call: NA
j_call: TRBJ1-2
cdr3_nt: TGTGCCACCAGCAGAGATTTCGTGGAGGGTATTGGCTACACCTTC
cdr3_aa: CATSRDFVEGIGYTF

v_call: TRBV6-6
cdr3_length: 14
clone_size: NA
d_call: NA
j_call: TRBJ2-3
cdr3_nt: TGTGCCAGCAGTTTCCGACAGCGCACAGATACGCAGTATTTT
cdr3_aa: CASSFRQRTDTQYF

v_call: TRBV19
cdr3_length: 15
clone_size: NA
d_call: NA
j_call: TRBJ1-3
cdr3_nt: TGTGCCAGTAGTTCGGCGGCCCCCTCTGGAAACACCATATATTTT
cdr3_aa: CASSSAAPSGNTIYF

v_call: TRBV19
cdr3_length: 15
clone_size: NA
d_call: NA
j_call: TRBJ1-3
cdr3_nt: TGTGCCAGTAGTTCGACAGGCCTGGGTGGAAACACCATATATTTT
cdr3_aa: CASSSTGLGGNTIYF

v_call: TRBV9
cdr3_length: 16
clone_size: NA
d_call: TRBD2
j_call: TRBJ2-3
cdr3_nt: TGTGCCAGCAGCGTAGTCGGACTAGCGTTAGCAGATACGCAGTATTTT
cdr3_aa: CASSVVGLALADTQYF

v_call: TRBV6-5
cdr3_length: 14
clone_size: NA
d_call: TRBD1
j_call: TRBJ2-5
cdr3_nt: TGTGCCAGCAGGGTGACAGGGCTACAAGAGACCCAGTACTTC
cdr3_aa: CASRVTGLQETQYF

v_call: TRBV10-3
cdr3_length: 15
clone_size: NA
d_call: NA
j_call: TRBJ1-4
cdr3_nt: TGTGCCATCAGCCGGGACACCGGTCCCAATGAAAAACTGTTTTTT
cdr3_aa: CAISRDTGPNEKLFF

v_call: TRBV16
cdr3_length: 15
clone_size: medium-sized
d_call: TRBD1
j_call: TRBJ2-2
cdr3_nt: TGTGCCAGCAGTTCCGGGACAGGGGGCATCGGGGAGCTGTTTTTT
cdr3_aa: CASSSGTGGIGELFF

v_call: TRBV18
cdr3_length: 14
clone_size: NA
d_call: NA
j_call: TRBJ1-2
cdr3_nt: TGTGCCAGCTCACCTGGGAGAATAAACTATGGCTACACCTTC
cdr3_aa: CASSPGRINYGYTF

v_call: TRBV19
cdr3_length: 14
clone_size: NA
d_call: NA
j_call: TRBJ1-4
cdr3_nt: TGTGCCAGTAGTATTTCTGCAACTAATGAAAAACTGTTTTTT
cdr3_aa: CASSISATNEKLFF